One and the same sample provided the 9 T cell receptor beta chains below, sequenced in a study of cytomegalovirus exposure and HLA in healthy donors. Researchers ran the PCR with 60 Vbeta and 13 Jbeta primers. This table comes from immunoSEQ multiplex PCR, and its TCRdb copy is limited to in-frame clones, with some not included. The table records 140,000 or so clones, 75% to 90% of them present only once. The material sequenced was PBMCs. The receptors were sampled from a woman younger than 45 in good health and CMV-seronegative.

The chain uses TRBV10-1 and TRBJ2-2, with D perhaps TRBD2 (6 bases). CDR3 length equals 13 residues. V gave up 11 bases and J gave up 7 bases, with 17 bases separating them. Germline loops: CDR1 WNHNN, CDR2 SYGVQD (reference sequence). The CDR3 loop is CADRREQVGELFF. In nucleotides, the CDR3 is TGCGCCGACCGGAGGGAGCAGGTCGGGGAGCTGTTTTTT.

This chain joins TRBV29-1 and TRBJ1-5, with 7 positions matching TRBD1. Germline V gene data show CDR1 as SQVTM and CDR2 as ANQGSEA. Trimming at V came to 1 base and at J to 4 bases, leaving 10 bases not matched to a gene. There are 16 residues in the CDR3. CDR3 sequence: CSVEVAGAGGNQPQHF. CDR3 DNA: TGCAGCGTTGAAGTCGCCGGGGCAGGGGGGAATCAGCCCCAGCATTTT.

This clone occurred a few times. This chain connects TRBV11-2 to TRBJ2-4, with 13 bases matching TRBD2. Trimming at V came to 5 bases and at J to 10 bases, leaving 8 bases not matched to a gene. Germline CDR1 and CDR2: SGHAT and FQNNGV. This CDR3 has 15 residues. The CDR3 DNA sequence: TGTGCCAGCAGCCCGAGACTAGCGGGGGGCTCGATTCAGTACTTC. This encodes CASSPRLAGGSIQYF.

The chain is built from TRBV16 and TRBJ1-1, with 10 bases aligning to TRBD1. The CDR3 has 15 residues. Germline CDR1 is KGHSY and CDR2 is FQNENV. Trimming took 8 bases from V and 8 from J; bases not matched to a gene: 14. The DNA of the CDR3 is TGTGCCAGCGTACGGTCCGGGACAGGGGAAGGCGAAGCTTTCTTT. Protein sequence: CASVRSGTGEGEAFF.

The V gene is TRBV5-6, the J gene TRBJ1-3; D is undetermined. The V and J ends lost 3 bases and 0 bases respectively, with 10 bases between them. Germline CDR1 is SGHDT and CDR2 is YYEEEE. This CDR3 has 15 residues. As DNA, the CDR3 is TGTGCCAGCAGCTCACCCCGACACTCTGGAAACACCATATATTTT. It specifies CASSSPRHSGNTIYF.

V is TRBV2 and J is TRBJ2-1, with D possibly TRBD1 on 6 matching bases. V lost 5 bases, J lost 7 bases, and 12 bases lay in between. CDR1 is SNHLY, CDR2 FYNNEI, per germline. The CDR3 spans 13 residues. The CDR3 region has the DNA TGTGCCAGCAGTAAGGGACAAATTAATGAGCAGTTCTTC. Its protein is CASSKGQINEQFF. The full variable domain, with the rest looked up from reference TRBV2 and TRBJ2-1, is EPEVTQTPSHQVTQMGQEVILRCVPISNHLYFYWYRQILGQKVEFLVSFYNNEISEKSEIFDDQFSVERPDGSNFTLKIRSTKLEDSAMYFCASSKGQINEQFFGPGTRLTVL.

The CDR3 loop reads CASSLSSRGTEAFF. DNA for the CDR3: TGTGCCAGCAGCTTGTCGTCCAGGGGCACTGAAGCTTTCTTT. The chain has TRBV5-6 and TRBJ1-1; tentatively, D is TRBD1 (6 bases). Trimming cost V 1 base and J 4 bases, with 11 bases left between them. Germline values: CDR1 SGHDT, CDR2 YYEEEE. The CDR3 contains 14 residues. The entire variable domain, with the rest obtained from reference TRBV5-6 and TRBJ1-1, is as follows: DAGVTQSPTHLIKTRGQQVTLRCSPKSGHDTVSWYQQALGQGPQFIFQYYEEEERQRGNFPDRFSGHQFPNYSSELNVNALLLGDSALYLCASSLSSRGTEAFFGQGTRLTVV.

The rearrangement joins TRBV7-3 to TRBJ2-7, with 9 positions matching TRBD2. CDR3 size: 14 residues. The V segment lost 6 bases and the J segment 4 bases; nucleotides outside the gene matches: 7. The V gene's germline CDR1 is SGHTA and CDR2 FQGTGA. The CDR3 is CASRLAGATYEQYF. In DNA form, the CDR3 reads TGTGCCAGCAGGTTAGCGGGAGCGACGTACGAGCAGTACTTC.

V is TRBV6-1 and J is TRBJ1-5; a possible D gene is TRBD1 (5 bases). Looked up from germline, CDR1 is MNHNS and CDR2 is SASEGT. This CDR3 region has 13 residues. Trimming shortened V by 0 bases and J by 6 bases, and 6 bases separated the two germline ends. The CDR3 DNA is TGTGCCAGCAGTGAAGCGCAGGGTCAGCCCCAGCATTTT. Protein: CASSEAQGQPQHF.